The T cell receptor (beta chain) under discussion was sequenced for a study of T-cell memory formation after mild COVID-19. Across the whole study: Among the donors, TCR clusters were largely specific to each donor.

Study-wide points: Pre-infection memory already had some responding clones, implying cross-reactive memory joined.

The CDR3 sequence is 14 residues long. J lost 5 bases, V lost 5 bases, and 3 bases had no gene match. In germline, CDR1 is SGHTA, CDR2 FQGNSA. Notes on this clonotype: What it binds is unknown.

TCRdb ran MiXCR on the 5' RACE reads and lists one entry per CDR3 protein. Counted here are 350,000 to 500,000 distinct CDR3 sequences, about a sixth occurring once; the ten biggest clones make up approximately 21%. The clonotype comes from a man in his late teens or twenties who had mild COVID-19 (a few samples of this study predate the infection). Cell type and time point are not known. V gene TRBV7-2 combines with J gene TRBJ2-7; 13 bases map to TRBD2. The material sequenced was PBMCs or a T cell subset sorted from them (not recorded which). In nucleotides, the CDR3 is TGTGCCAGCAGCCTAACTAGCGGGGGGGACGAGCAGTACTTC. Translation: CASSLTSGGDEQYF. Looking up the rest from reference TRBV7-2 and TRBJ2-7 gives the full variable domain: GAGVSQSPSNKVTEKGKDVELRCDPISGHTALYWYRQSLGQGLEFLIYFQGNSAPDKSGLPSDRFSAERTGGSVSTLTIQRTQQEDSAVYLCASSLTSGGDEQYFGPGTRLTVT.